This T cell receptor beta chain stems from a study of blood T cells in healthy people across ages. Through a sample-barcoded 5' primer and a J-beta primer mix, a second PCR was run for roughly 7 to 11 cycles. TCRdb redid the calling of the 5' RACE reads with MiXCR, one entry per CDR3 protein. The profile shows roughly 1.7 million distinct CDR3 sequences, 30% to 35% of them singletons. Sequencing input: blood. The TCR sequence derives from a woman in her twenties or thirties in good health.

DNA for the CDR3: TGTGCCAGCAGCAGGACCTCAGGAGGGGCCAACGTCCTGACTTTC. Translation: CASSRTSGGANVLTF. The chain is built from TRBV7-8 and TRBJ2-6; no clear D gene. Trimming took 5 bases from V and 4 from J, leaving 12 bases between them. CDR1 and CDR2 (germline): SGHVS, FQNEAQ. The length of the CDR3 is 15 residues.